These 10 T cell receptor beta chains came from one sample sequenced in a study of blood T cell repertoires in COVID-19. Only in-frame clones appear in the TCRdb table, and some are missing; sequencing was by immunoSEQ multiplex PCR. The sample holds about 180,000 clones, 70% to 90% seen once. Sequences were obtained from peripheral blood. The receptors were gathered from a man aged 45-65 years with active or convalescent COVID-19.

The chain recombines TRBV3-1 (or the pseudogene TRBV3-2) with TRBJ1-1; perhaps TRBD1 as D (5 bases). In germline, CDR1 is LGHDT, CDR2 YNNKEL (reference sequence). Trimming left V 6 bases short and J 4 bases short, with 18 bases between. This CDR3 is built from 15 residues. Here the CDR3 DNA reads TGTGCCAGCAGAGACTCCCGGGGGACTGCCACTGAAGCTTTCTTT. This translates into CASRDSRGTATEAFF.

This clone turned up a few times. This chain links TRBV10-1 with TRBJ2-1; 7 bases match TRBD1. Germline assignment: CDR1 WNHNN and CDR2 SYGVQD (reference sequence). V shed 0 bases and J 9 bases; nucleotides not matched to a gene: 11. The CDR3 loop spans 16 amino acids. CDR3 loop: CASSESPGGVGGEQFF. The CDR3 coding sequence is TGCGCCAGCAGTGAGTCCCCAGGGGGAGTAGGCGGTGAGCAGTTCTTC.

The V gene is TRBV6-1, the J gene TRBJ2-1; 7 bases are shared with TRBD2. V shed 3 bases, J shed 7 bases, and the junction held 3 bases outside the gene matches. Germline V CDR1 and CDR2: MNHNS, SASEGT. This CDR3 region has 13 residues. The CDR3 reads CASSEAGVNEQFF. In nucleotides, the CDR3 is TGTGCCAGCAGTGAGGCGGGAGTAAATGAGCAGTTCTTC.

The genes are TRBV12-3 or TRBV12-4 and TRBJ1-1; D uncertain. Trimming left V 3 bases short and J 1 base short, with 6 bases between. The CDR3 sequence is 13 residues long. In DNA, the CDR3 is TGTGCCAGCAGTTTTACACAGAACACTGAAGCTTTCTTT. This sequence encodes CASSFTQNTEAFF.

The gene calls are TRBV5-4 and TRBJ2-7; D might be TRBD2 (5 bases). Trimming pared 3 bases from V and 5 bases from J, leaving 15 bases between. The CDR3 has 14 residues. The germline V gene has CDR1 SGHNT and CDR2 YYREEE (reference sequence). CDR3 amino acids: CASSYPSIGDEQYF. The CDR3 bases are TGTGCCAGCAGCTACCCTAGCATCGGCGACGAGCAGTACTTC. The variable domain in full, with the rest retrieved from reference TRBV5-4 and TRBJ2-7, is ETGVTQSPTHLIKTRGQQVTLRCSSQSGHNTVSWYQQALGQGPQFIFQYYREEENGRGNFPPRFSGLQFPNYSSELNVNALELDDSALYLCASSYPSIGDEQYFGPGTRLTVT.

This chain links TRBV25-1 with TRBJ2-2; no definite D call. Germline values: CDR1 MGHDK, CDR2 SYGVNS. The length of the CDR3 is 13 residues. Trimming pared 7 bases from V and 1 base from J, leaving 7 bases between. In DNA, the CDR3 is TGTGCCAGCACACAGAGGAACACCGGGGAGCTGTTTTTT. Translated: CASTQRNTGELFF.

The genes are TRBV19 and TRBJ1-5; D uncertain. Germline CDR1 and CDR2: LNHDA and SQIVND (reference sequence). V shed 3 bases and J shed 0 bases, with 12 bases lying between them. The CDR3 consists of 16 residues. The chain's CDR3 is CASSIPQYYSNQPQHF. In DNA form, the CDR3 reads TGTGCCAGTAGTATCCCCCAATACTATAGCAATCAGCCCCAGCATTTT.

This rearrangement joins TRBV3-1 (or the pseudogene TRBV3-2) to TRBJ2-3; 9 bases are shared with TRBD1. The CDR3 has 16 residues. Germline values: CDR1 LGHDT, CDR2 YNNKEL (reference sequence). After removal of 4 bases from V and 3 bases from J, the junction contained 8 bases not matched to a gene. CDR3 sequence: CASSLNTGGRTDTQYF. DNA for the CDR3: TGTGCCAGCAGCCTAAATACAGGGGGCAGAACAGATACGCAGTATTTT.

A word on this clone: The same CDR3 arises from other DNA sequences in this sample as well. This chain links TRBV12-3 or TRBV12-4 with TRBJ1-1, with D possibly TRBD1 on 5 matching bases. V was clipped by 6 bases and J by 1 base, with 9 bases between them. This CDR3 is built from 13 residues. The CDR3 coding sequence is TGTGCCAGCAGGCAGGGAGGGAACACTGAAGCTTTCTTT. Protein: CASRQGGNTEAFF.

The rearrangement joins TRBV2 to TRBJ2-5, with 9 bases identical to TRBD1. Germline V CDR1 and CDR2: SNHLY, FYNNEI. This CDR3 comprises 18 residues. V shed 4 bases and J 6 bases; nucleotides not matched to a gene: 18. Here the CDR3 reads CASSVHDQPGQGPQTQYF. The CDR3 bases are TGTGCCAGCAGTGTACACGACCAACCGGGACAGGGCCCCCAGACCCAGTACTTC.